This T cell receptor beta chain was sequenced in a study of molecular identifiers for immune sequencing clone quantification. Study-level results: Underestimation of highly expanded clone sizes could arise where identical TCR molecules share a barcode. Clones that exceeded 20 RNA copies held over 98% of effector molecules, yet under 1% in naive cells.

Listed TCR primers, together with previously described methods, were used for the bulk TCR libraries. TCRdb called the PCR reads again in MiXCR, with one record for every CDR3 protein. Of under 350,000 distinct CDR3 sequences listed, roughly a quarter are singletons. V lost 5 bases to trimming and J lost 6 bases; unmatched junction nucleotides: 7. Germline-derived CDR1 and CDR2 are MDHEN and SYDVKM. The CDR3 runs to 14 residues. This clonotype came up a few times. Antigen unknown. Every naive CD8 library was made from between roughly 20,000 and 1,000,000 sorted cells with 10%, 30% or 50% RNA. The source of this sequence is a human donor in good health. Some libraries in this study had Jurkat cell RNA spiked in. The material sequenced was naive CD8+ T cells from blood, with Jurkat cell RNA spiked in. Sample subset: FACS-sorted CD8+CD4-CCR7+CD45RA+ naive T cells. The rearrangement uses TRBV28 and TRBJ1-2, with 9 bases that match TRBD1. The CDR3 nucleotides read TGTGCCAGCAGTCTCATTGGGACAGGGCATGGCTACACCTTC. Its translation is CASSLIGTGHGYTF.